These 23 T cell receptor beta chains were sequenced from one sample in a study of cytomegalovirus exposure and HLA in healthy donors. Amplification used 60 Vbeta primers and 13 Jbeta primers. Only in-frame clones appear in the TCRdb table, and some are missing; sequencing was by immunoSEQ multiplex PCR. The sample has 150,000 to 200,000 clones; about 80% are singletons. The source material was PBMCs. The origin of the receptors is a woman aged 30 to 39 in good health and CMV-seronegative.

This clone showed up just a few times. This chain uses TRBV4-1 with TRBJ1-3; unclear D gene. The germline CDR1 and CDR2 sequences are MGHRA and YSYEKL. V lost 0 bases and J lost 0, with 6 bases in between. There are 15 residues in the CDR3. The CDR3 DNA follows: TGCGCCAGCAGCCAAGATCGGGGCTCTGGAAACACCATATATTTT. This codes for CASSQDRGSGNTIYF.

V gene TRBV18 combines with J gene TRBJ2-7; TRBD2 agrees at 14 bases. Germline V gives CDR1 KGHSH, CDR2 LQKENI. The CDR3 covers 17 residues. The J segment lost 7 bases and the V segment lost 4 bases, leaving 12 bases of the junction unmatched. This CDR3 is CASSRSTGTSGSGEQYF. In DNA, the CDR3 is TGTGCCAGCTCACGCTCCACCGGGACTAGCGGGAGTGGGGAGCAGTACTTC.

The chain employs TRBV7-8 and TRBJ2-1, with a possible D match to TRBD2 (5 bases). V gave up 3 bases and J gave up 6 bases, with 18 bases separating them. The CDR3 totals 16 residues. Germline CDR1 and CDR2: SGHVS and FQNEAQ. The CDR3 bases are TGTGCCAGCAGCTTTCATGATGAACTAGTAAGCAATGAGCAGTTCTTC. Amino acid sequence: CASSFHDELVSNEQFF.

J is TRBJ2-7 and V is TRBV28; 14 bases are a match to TRBD2. Germline values: CDR1 MDHEN, CDR2 SYDVKM. With V trimmed by 5 bases and J by 5 bases, 5 bases remained unmatched. The CDR3 has 15 residues. DNA of the CDR3: TGTGCCAGCAGTCCCCCGGGACTAGCGGGAGACGAGCAGTACTTC. Protein product: CASSPPGLAGDEQYF.

This clone was detected once. The chain links TRBV11-1 to TRBJ1-1; D call uncertain. Trimming removed 5 bases at V and 4 bases at J, with 14 bases between. Looked up from germline, CDR1 is SGHAT and CDR2 is FQDESV (reference sequence). This CDR3 spans 14 amino acids. The CDR3 DNA reads as TGTGCCAGCAGCCCAGCGTCGCGGGGCACTGAAGCTTTCTTT. It is translated as CASSPASRGTEAFF.

V is TRBV5-6 and J is TRBJ2-4, with TRBD2 matching over 7 bases. The CDR3 consists of 19 residues. Germline-derived CDR1 and CDR2 are SGHDT and YYEEEE. J was trimmed by 3 bases and V by 4 bases; bases with no gene match: 19. Here the CDR3 reads CASSLLVGRAGRDKNIQYF. DNA of the CDR3: TGTGCCAGCAGCCTACTTGTGGGGAGAGCAGGGAGGGACAAAAACATTCAGTACTTC.

The rearrangement links TRBV5-1 to TRBJ1-3; no reliable D call. Germline V gives CDR1 SGHRS, CDR2 YFSETQ. The CDR3 length is 15 residues. V lost 1 base and J lost 0, with 8 bases in between. The CDR3 loop is CASSLTSGSGNTIYF. CDR3 in DNA: TGCGCCAGCAGCTTGACTTCCGGCTCTGGAAACACCATATATTTT.

The chain is built from TRBV11-2 and TRBJ2-3; 10 nucleotides match TRBD2. Germline V gene sequence: CDR1 SGHAT, CDR2 FQNNGV. Germline trimming cut 1 base from V and 6 bases from J; bases unmatched to any gene: 10. The CDR3 loop spans 17 amino acids. The CDR3 DNA follows: TGTGCCAGCAGCTTAGCTAGGCTAGCGGGAGCCTGGGATACGCAGTATTTT. This encodes CASSLARLAGAWDTQYF.

The chain is built from TRBV18 and TRBJ1-5, with D possibly being TRBD1 (6 bases). Germline V gene data show CDR1 as KGHSH and CDR2 as LQKENI. V was trimmed by 0 bases and J by 2 bases, leaving 14 bases between them. The CDR3 is 17 residues long. CDR3 nucleotides: TGTGCCAGCTCACCACCAGTCATTCCAGGGGGCAATCAGCCCCAGCATTTT. Encoded protein: CASSPPVIPGGNQPQHF.

This chain joins TRBV7-2 and TRBJ2-7; 9 positions agree with TRBD1. The V segment lost 1 base and the J segment 3 bases; nucleotides outside the gene matches: 4. This CDR3 has 15 amino acids. Germline V CDR1 and CDR2: SGHTA, FQGNSA. The CDR3 DNA reads as TGTGCCAGCAGCTTAGGGACAGGGGCCTTCTACGAGCAGTACTTC. This gives the protein CASSLGTGAFYEQYF.

The chain uses TRBV7-2 and TRBJ2-3; 9 bases line up with TRBD2. There are 14 residues in the CDR3. V lost 1 base to trimming and J lost 6 bases; unmatched junction nucleotides: 2. Germline lookup yields CDR1 SGHTA and CDR2 FQGNSA. The CDR3 reads CASSLESGGDTQYF. DNA of the CDR3: TGTGCCAGCAGCTTAGAGAGCGGGGGGGATACGCAGTATTTT.

The chain is built from TRBV9 and TRBJ2-4, with D maybe TRBD2 (6 bases). The V gene lost 4 bases and the J gene lost 16 bases, with 15 bases spanning the gap. Per germline, CDR1 SGDLS and CDR2 YYNGEE. The CDR3 loop spans 11 amino acids. The DNA for the CDR3 is TGTGCCAGCAGCCCAGGGACTGTCGTTTACTTC. Encoded protein: CASSPGTVVYF. Based on the CDR3 plus reference TRBV9 and TRBJ2-4, the full variable domain is DSGVTQTPKHLITATGQRVTLRCSPRSGDLSVYWYQQSLDQGLQFLIQYYNGEERAKGNILERFSAQQFPDLHSELNLSSLELGDSALYFCASSPGTVVYFGAGTRLSVL.

The genes are TRBV7-3 and TRBJ1-2; 9 nucleotides line up with TRBD1. V dropped 4 bases and J dropped 6; count of bases not matched to a gene: 6. The germline CDR1 and CDR2 sequences are SGHTA and FQGTGA. The CDR3 runs to 14 residues. The CDR3 bases are TGTGCCAGCAGCTCCGGGACAGGGACCGATGGCTACACCTTC. Translating it yields CASSSGTGTDGYTF.

The genes are TRBV7-3 and TRBJ2-3, with 11 positions matching TRBD2. V shed 5 bases, J shed 4 bases, and the junction held 8 bases outside the gene matches. There are 16 residues in the CDR3. Germline V gene lookup returns CDR1 SGHTA and CDR2 FQGTGA. The CDR3 loop reads CASSLDSGRAPDTQYF. The DNA for the CDR3 is TGTGCCAGCAGCCTTGATAGCGGGAGGGCCCCAGATACGCAGTATTTT.

This clone appeared a few times. This chain connects TRBV28 to TRBJ2-7; possible D gene TRBD1, 5 bases. The CDR3 spans 11 residues. Germline values: CDR1 MDHEN, CDR2 SYDVKM. Trimming shortened V by 6 bases and J by 6 bases, and 9 bases separated the two germline ends. As DNA, the CDR3 is TGTGCCAGCAGCGACAGTTTCGAGCAGTACTTC. Translation: CASSDSFEQYF.

V and J are TRBV29-1 and TRBJ2-7, with D maybe TRBD2 (6 bases). Trimming stripped 4 bases from V and 5 bases from J, with 12 bases between. CDR1 and CDR2 from the germline V gene are SQVTM and ANQGSEA. The CDR3 runs to 12 residues. The chain's CDR3 is CSVGLVSDEQYF. DNA for the CDR3: TGCAGCGTTGGACTAGTTTCTGACGAGCAGTACTTC.

The J gene is TRBJ2-7, the V gene TRBV10-1, with D perhaps TRBD1 (5 bases). This CDR3 region has 12 residues. CDR1 is WNHNN and CDR2 is SYGVQD in the germline V gene (reference sequence). Trimming removed 8 bases from V and 3 bases from J, with 11 bases in between. In nucleotides, the CDR3 is TGCGCCAGCCATCAGGGAAGCTACGAGCAGTACTTC. It encodes CASHQGSYEQYF.

The chain combines TRBV4-3 with TRBJ1-2; perhaps TRBD1 as D (5 bases). Trimming shortened V by 0 bases and J by 8 bases, and 16 bases separated the two germline ends. The CDR3 runs to 15 residues. Germline CDR1 and CDR2: LGHNA and YSLEER. The CDR3 loop reads CASSQDRSRASGYTF. Written as DNA, the CDR3 is TGCGCCAGCAGCCAAGATCGGAGCAGGGCCAGCGGCTACACCTTC.

J is TRBJ1-6 and V is TRBV7-2, with 8 bases lining up with TRBD1. V lost 5 bases to trimming and J lost 5 bases; unmatched junction nucleotides: 8. This CDR3 has 16 amino acids. Germline CDR1 SGHTA, CDR2 FQGNSA. This chain's CDR3 is CASSPDGQGNNSPLHF. CDR3 nucleotides: TGTGCCAGCAGCCCCGACGGACAGGGAAATAATTCACCCCTCCACTTT.

CDR3 coding DNA: TGTGCCAGCAGTTTCCAGGTCCGCTCTGGAAACACCATATATTTT. This encodes CASSFQVRSGNTIYF. V and J are TRBV6-5 and TRBJ1-3; D not resolved. The V end was cut by 4 bases, the J end by 0 bases, with 10 bases between. The CDR3 loop spans 15 amino acids. Germline loops: CDR1 MNHEY, CDR2 SVGAGI.

The V call is TRBV10-3, the J call TRBJ2-5, with 13 bases aligning to TRBD2. Germline CDR1 reads ENHRY; CDR2 reads SYGVKD. The length of the CDR3 is 15 residues. Germline trimming cut 3 bases from V and 4 bases from J; bases unmatched to any gene: 2. The CDR3: CAISDGLAGVETQYF. The CDR3 DNA is TGTGCCATCAGTGATGGACTAGCGGGGGTAGAGACCCAGTACTTC.

The chain carries TRBV28 and TRBJ2-5, with TRBD2 matching 9 bases. Germline lookup yields CDR1 MDHEN and CDR2 SYDVKM. The CDR3 spans 18 residues. J gave up 2 bases and V 5 bases, and 15 bases lay outside the gene matches. The CDR3 loop is CASSRRGGRLIGQETQYF. Here the CDR3 DNA reads TGTGCCAGCAGTCGGCGGGGGGGGCGGCTTATCGGTCAAGAGACCCAGTACTTC.

The chain recombines TRBV7-9 with TRBJ2-2, with D perhaps TRBD2 (6 bases). V was trimmed by 3 bases and J by 3 bases, leaving 17 bases between them. The CDR3 sequence is 17 residues long. The germline gives CDR1 SEHNR, CDR2 FQNEAQ (reference sequence). This CDR3 is CASSFSQGGGDTGELFF. The CDR3 nucleotides read TGTGCCAGCAGCTTCTCTCAGGGAGGTGGGGACACCGGGGAGCTGTTTTTT.